This TCR beta chain comes out of a study of T-cell memory formation after mild COVID-19. This clonotype was detected a few times. The antigen is undetermined. Findings and limits, study-wide: Contracting CD8+ clones were enriched in EMRA, CD4+ mainly in CM and EM.

A single record per CDR3 protein comes from TCRdb applying MiXCR to the 5' RACE reads. The table records under 300,000 distinct CDR3 sequences, 8.5% to 9.5% of them present only once. The CDR3 spans 13 residues. V was trimmed by 4 bases and J by 9 bases, leaving 13 bases between them. In germline, CDR1 is SGHDN, CDR2 FVKESK. Sequencing input: PBMCs or a T cell subset sorted from them (not recorded which). The sequence was obtained from a man between 18 and 35 years old who had mild COVID-19 (a few samples of this study predate the infection). Cell type and time point are not known. The chain links TRBV14 to TRBJ2-4, with no clear D. The CDR3 region has the DNA TGTGCCAGCAGCCGCAGTGGGCCAAGCATTCAGTACTTC. This encodes CASSRSGPSIQYF.